Given below is one TCR beta chain in context. The clone's antigen remains unknown. The CDR1 and CDR2 encoded by the germline V gene are MNHNS and SASEGT. From the cysteine through the phenylalanine, the CDR3 covers 12 amino acids. The coding DNA is unavailable. These data originate in a study of monozygotic twins with inflammatory bowel disease (dated by TCRdb to the late 2010s). About the full investigation: The full study comprised around 28 monozygotic twin pairs: nine German pairs (four IBD-concordant, five IBD-discordant) and 19 IBD-discordant Danish pairs. Each individual had, on average, about 151 000 unique TCRalpha sequences and 181 000 unique TCRbeta sequences available for analysis. Disease-associated traits were sought mainly through comparisons between IBD patients and their genetically identical healthy co-twins within discordant pairs.

The library was built by means of 5' RACE. Each TCR library was prepared from about 3,300 ng of total RNA. For each sample, cDNA synthesis with SMARTScribe reverse transcriptase was split into eight separate reactions. During cDNA synthesis, unique molecular identifiers containing a 6-nucleotide sample barcode were introduced by template switching. TCRalpha and TCRbeta cDNA was amplified by two nested PCRs of 16 and 9 cycles, with bead purification after each PCR. Before amplification, cDNA was treated with uracil DNA-glycosylase and purified using the QIAquick PCR purification kit. The second PCR added Illumina TruSeq-compatible adapters along with sample-specific barcodes. Library quality and concentration were assessed using TapeStation and Qubit, and 4.5 to 5.5 ng of each library was pooled. Pooled libraries were sequenced on an Illumina HiSeq2500 single-index Rapid Run with 2 x 100 bp reads and custom sequencing primers. The study's processing was this. UMI-based consensus assembly with MiGEC version 1.2.6 was used to correct PCR and sequencing errors. MiXCR version 2.1.1 was used to carry out V(D)J alignment, clonotype assembly and CDR3 extraction. To normalise gene usage, clonotype sharing and MAIT/NKT TCR abundance, the analysis used the top 1000, 10 000 and 20 000 clonotypes per sample. After downsampling to 27 000 UMIs, diversity was calculated as the inverse Simpson index using the vegan R package. Paired Mann-Whitney U tests were applied to discordant twin pairs, and Benjamini-Hochberg correction was used for multiple testing. After TCRdb reprocessed the reads, each CDR3 protein sequence was kept as one row, without DNA. TCRdb, not the authors, supplied the V and J calls. The table of this sample itemizes approximately 380,000 distinct CDR3 sequences. 2.5% to 3% of the sample comes from the top ten.

From each donor, an approximately 2.3 ml peripheral blood sample was collected into PAXgene tubes and kept at -80 degrees C. Without any T cell sorting, total RNA was extracted from whole blood using the PAXgene blood miRNA kit on an automated QIAcube. Peripheral blood from monozygotic twin pairs who were concordant or discordant for inflammatory bowel disease underwent deep TCRalpha and TCRbeta repertoire profiling using unique molecular barcoding. For every twin pair, smoking habits were documented, and each individual was categorised as a current, former or never smoker. General study outcomes and caveats: No difference in repertoire similarity was observed between concordant and discordant twins, possibly owing to limited statistical power. No single strong signal or clonotype linked to IBD turned up in the results, so the idea that one exists was not supported. Because patients were on differing immunosuppressive treatments, the repertoires may have picked up extra background noise and inter-individual variability. TCRbeta repertoire diversity, by inverse Simpson index, was decreased in IBD patients compared with their healthy co-twins. The analysis was unable to tell different T cell subtypes apart. Compared with healthy twins, IBD patients shared fewer clonotypes with other individuals, and the difference was most pronounced in patients with signs of disease activity.

The TCR originated in a human donor with ulcerative colitis or Crohn's disease, or a healthy co-twin of an affected twin (not recorded which). The sample consisted of blood. The chain is encoded by TRBV6-1 joined to TRBJ2-1. The CDR3 in this case is CASSEGWAGQFF.